What follows is one T cell receptor beta chain and its context. The record originates from a study of blood T cell repertoires in COVID-19. As for the study in general: Italy, Spain and the United States were the sources of the convalescent and acute COVID-19 samples. In each case, the material was cDNA or gDNA derived from T cells, B-cell-depleted T cells, or PBMCs.

As originally analysed: Quantification of nucleated cells was approximated via reference gene primer amplification. Sequencing was performed with immunoSEQ multiplex PCR; in TCRdb, only in-frame clones are kept and a portion is missing. That table gives V, J and clone size, and the DNA gave D and trimming. In the table there are approximately 170,000 clones, roughly 90% of which are singletons. V was cut by 2 bases and J by 1 base, with 6 bases left in between. This CDR3 has 14 amino acids. The germline V gene has CDR1 LNHDA and CDR2 SQIVND (reference sequence). This TCR was sampled from a man aged 55 to 70 with acute or convalescent COVID-19. This chain uses TRBV19 with TRBJ1-5; unclear D gene. The specimen was peripheral blood. In nucleotides, the CDR3 is TGTGCCAGTAGTATATCCAGGAGCAATCAGCCCCAGCATTTT. Its translation: CASSISRSNQPQHF.